Listed here are 18 T cell receptor beta chains from one sample, sequenced in a study of response to subunit inactivated influenza vaccine. TCRdb independently ran MiXCR on the RT-PCR reads; one entry per CDR3 protein. The data contain 430,000 or so distinct CDR3 sequences, approximately 11% of them singletons. The sample consisted of PBMCs from blood, taken roughly 47 days after vaccination. Receptors originate from a man aged 50 to 60 who received an inactivated influenza vaccine.

This clonotype was counted only a few times. The chain recombines TRBV29-1 with TRBJ2-7, with TRBD2 matching over 7 bases. Trimming cost V 4 bases and J 1 base; bases outside gene matches: 7. The CDR3 has 14 amino acids. Germline V gene data show CDR1 as SQVTM and CDR2 as ANQGSEA. CDR3 loop: CSVGGGKESYEQYF. CDR3 DNA sequence: TGCAGCGTTGGGGGGGGAAAGGAGTCCTACGAGCAGTACTTC.

This clonotype was seen a few times. The gene calls are TRBV12-3 or TRBV12-4 and TRBJ1-1; 7 bases align to TRBD1. The CDR3 has 13 residues. With V trimmed by 5 bases and J by 6 bases, 6 bases remained unmatched. DNA for the CDR3: TGTGCCAGCAGTATCCGCACAGGGGCTGAAGCTTTCTTT. Its translation is CASSIRTGAEAFF.

The rearrangement joins TRBV4-2 to TRBJ1-2, with a weak D call TRBD1 (6 bases). This CDR3 region has 15 residues. In germline, CDR1 is LGHNA, CDR2 YNFKEQ. V was shortened by 0 bases and J by 1 base, with 9 bases between the two germline ends. CDR3 nucleotide sequence: TGTGCCAGCAGCCAAGAGACAGGCTTTAACTATGGCTACACCTTC. Protein: CASSQETGFNYGYTF.

This clonotype has more than one count but fewer than ten. The chain joins TRBV6-1 to TRBJ1-6; 11 bases agree with TRBD1. The junction had 6 bases not matched to a gene; V was cut back by 7 bases and J by 7 bases. The length of the CDR3 is 15 residues. The V gene's germline CDR1 is MNHNS and CDR2 SASEGT. The CDR3 spells CASTYGDRGNSPLHF. DNA for the CDR3: TGTGCCAGCACCTATGGGGACAGGGGGAATTCACCCCTCCACTTT.

This clonotype showed up just a few times. The chain joins TRBV5-1 to TRBJ2-2; a possible D gene is TRBD1 (6 bases). This CDR3 is built from 14 residues. V lost 4 bases and J 4 bases, leaving 11 bases between the germline ends. Germline loops: CDR1 SGHRS, CDR2 YFSETQ. CDR3 region: CASSEQGSTGELFF. The CDR3 DNA is TGCGCCAGCAGCGAACAGGGCTCCACCGGGGAGCTGTTTTTT.

This clonotype was recorded a few times. The chain has TRBV28 and TRBJ2-7; maybe TRBD2 (6 bases). This CDR3 region has 14 residues. Trimming removed 5 bases from V and 4 bases from J, with 15 bases in between. CDR1 is MDHEN, CDR2 SYDVKM, per germline. The CDR3 here is CASSSRVGGYEQYF. CDR3 sequence (DNA): TGTGCCAGCAGTAGCAGGGTTGGAGGGTACGAGCAGTACTTC.

The chain links TRBV29-1 to TRBJ2-1; D unresolved. The CDR3 spans 15 residues. Trimming stripped 6 bases from V and 2 bases from J, with 17 bases between. CDR1 is SQVTM and CDR2 is ANQGSEA in the germline V gene. The CDR3 sequence is CSVAASRVPYNEQFF. The CDR3 nucleotides are TGCAGCGTGGCCGCGTCTAGGGTACCCTACAATGAGCAGTTCTTC.

The chain joins TRBV20-1 to TRBJ2-2, with 9 bases identical to TRBD2. Germline V CDR1 and CDR2: DFQATT, SNEGSKA (reference sequence). Trimming removed 7 bases from V and 4 bases from J; junction bases left unmatched: 7. The CDR3 extends over 14 amino acids. The CDR3 bases are TGCAGTGTCGGCGATAGCGGGAGCACCGGGGAGCTGTTTTTT. Its protein is CSVGDSGSTGELFF.

The V and J genes are TRBV7-9 and TRBJ2-1, with 9 positions matching TRBD2. The CDR3 contains 16 residues. The germline gives CDR1 SEHNR, CDR2 FQNEAQ (reference sequence). V trimming: 5 bases; J trimming: 5 bases; junction bases outside the gene matches: 10. The CDR3 reads CASSPGPSGVNNEQFF. The CDR3 DNA reads TGTGCCAGCAGCCCCGGGCCTAGCGGGGTAAACAATGAGCAGTTCTTC.

The sample holds a few counts of this clonotype. This chain joins TRBV3-1 and TRBJ2-3, with D possibly being TRBD2 (6 bases). Germline V CDR1 and CDR2: LGHDT, YNNKEL (reference sequence). Trimming took 1 base from V and 2 from J, leaving 13 bases between them. This CDR3 has 16 residues. In DNA, the CDR3 is TGTGCCAGCAGCCAAGGTAGCGGATTTTACACAGATACGCAGTATTTT. It yields the protein CASSQGSGFYTDTQYF.

The chain recombines TRBV20-1 with TRBJ2-5; the match to TRBD2 covers 9 bases. Losses at the gene ends were 7 bases for V and 1 base for J; bases not matched to a gene: 10. The germline V gene encodes CDR1 DFQATT and CDR2 SNEGSKA (reference sequence). The length of the CDR3 is 15 residues. The CDR3 DNA is TGCAGTGTACTTGGCCTAGCGGGGTTCCAAGAGACCCAGTACTTC. Residues: CSVLGLAGFQETQYF.

The chain joins TRBV7-2 to TRBJ2-1; the match to TRBD1 covers 11 bases. Germline trimming cut 1 base from V and 5 bases from J; bases unmatched to any gene: 4. In germline, CDR1 is SGHTA, CDR2 FQGNSA. CDR3 length: 16 residues. The CDR3 reads CASSLGTGGAHNEQFF. CDR3 nucleotides: TGTGCCAGCAGCTTAGGGACAGGGGGCGCGCACAATGAGCAGTTCTTC.

The rearrangement joins TRBV20-1 to TRBJ2-5; 7 nucleotides agree with TRBD2. CDR1 and CDR2 from the germline V gene are DFQATT and SNEGSKA (reference sequence). Germline trimming cut 6 bases from V and 1 base from J; bases unmatched to any gene: 11. The CDR3 is 15 residues long. CDR3 nucleotide sequence: TGCAGTGCCGCCCCCTCGGGACTACCCCAAGAGACCCAGTACTTC. This sequence encodes CSAAPSGLPQETQYF.

This clonotype has more than one count but fewer than ten. The chain carries TRBV20-1 and TRBJ2-7; perhaps D is TRBD1 or TRBD2 (5 bases each). CDR3 length: 14 residues. Between the trimmed V and J ends, which lost 0 bases and 0 bases, there was a span of 9 bases. CDR1 is DFQATT, CDR2 SNEGSKA, per germline (reference sequence). In DNA form, the CDR3 reads TGCAGTGCTAGAGATCGTGGGGGCTCCTACGAGCAGTACTTC. Its translation: CSARDRGGSYEQYF.

The chain combines TRBV7-9 with TRBJ1-1; TRBD1 might be the D (6 bases). The CDR3 extends over 14 amino acids. The V and J ends lost 5 bases and 0 bases respectively, with 10 bases between them. Per the germline V gene, CDR1 is SEHNR and CDR2 is FQNEAQ (reference sequence). The CDR3 coding sequence is TGTGCCAGCAGCAAGGGACAAATGAACACTGAAGCTTTCTTT. This codes for CASSKGQMNTEAFF.

The sample holds a few counts of this clonotype. The chain recombines TRBV4-3 with TRBJ2-7; the D is unclear. The CDR3 contains 16 residues. Per the germline V gene, CDR1 is LGHNA and CDR2 is YSLEER. V lost 4 bases and J 0 bases, leaving 16 bases between the germline ends. The CDR3 DNA is TGCGCCAGCAGCCTCCTGCTCCGTTTAAGCTCCTACGAGCAGTACTTC. Translating gives CASSLLLRLSSYEQYF.

This clonotype has ten or more counts. The chain couples TRBV5-1 to TRBJ2-1; 10 positions match TRBD2. The germline gives CDR1 SGHRS, CDR2 YFSETQ. The CDR3 extends over 14 amino acids. With V trimmed by 8 bases and J by 6 bases, 8 bases remained unmatched. CDR3 in amino acids: CASTSGGAINEQFF. DNA for the CDR3: TGCGCCAGTACAAGCGGGGGGGCAATCAATGAGCAGTTCTTC. Based on the CDR3 plus reference TRBV5-1 and TRBJ2-1, the full variable domain is KAGVTQTPRYLIKTRGQQVTLSCSPISGHRSVSWYQQTPGQGLQFLFEYFSETQRNKGNFPGRFSGRQFSNSRSEMNVSTLELGDSALYLCASTSGGAINEQFFGPGTRLTVL.

The chain couples TRBV3-1 to TRBJ2-1; D may match TRBD1 or TRBD2 (5 bases each). V was clipped by 0 bases and J by 5 bases, with 14 bases between them. CDR3 size: 16 residues. CDR1 and CDR2 (germline): LGHDT, YNNKEL (reference sequence). CDR3 sequence: CASSQETLGTDNEQFF. CDR3 nucleotide sequence: TGTGCCAGCAGCCAAGAAACGCTAGGGACCGACAATGAGCAGTTCTTC.